The next 29 T cell receptor beta chains were all read from a single sample in a study of cytomegalovirus exposure and HLA in healthy donors (TCRdb year 2017). Library preparation was by the immunoSEQ multiplex PCR assay. A mixture of 60 forward primers for TCR Vbeta segments and 13 reverse primers for TCR Jbeta segments was used in the multiplex PCR. The table was pulled from immuneACCESS by TCRdb, which kept in-frame rearrangements only. Such tables lose some clones; where checked, under half of the loss comes from unresolved V genes, and the rest has no known cause. This sample lists about 170,000 clones; about 80% were detected once. Together, the top ten hold 2% to 2.5% of the sample. Sequenced sample: PBMCs. These receptors all come from a woman aged 25 to 45 in good health and CMV-seropositive.

The gene calls are TRBV7-9 and TRBJ2-1, with 10 bases that match TRBD1. The CDR3 sequence is 14 residues long. Germline loops: CDR1 SEHNR, CDR2 FQNEAQ (reference sequence). The V segment lost 5 bases and the J segment 10 bases; nucleotides outside the gene matches: 8. This CDR3 is CASSPGTGVGEQFF. CDR3 coding DNA: TGTGCCAGCAGCCCCGGGACAGGGGTAGGAGAGCAGTTCTTC.

This chain joins TRBV7-9 and TRBJ1-2; 7 nucleotides match TRBD1. CDR3 size: 14 residues. CDR1 SEHNR and CDR2 FQNEAQ come from the germline V gene (reference sequence). V shed 7 bases and J 2 bases; nucleotides not matched to a gene: 7. The CDR3 sequence is CASTTGQSNYGYTF. The CDR3 bases are TGTGCCAGCACCACGGGACAGAGCAACTATGGCTACACCTTC.

This clone was recorded once. This chain links TRBV4-1 with TRBJ2-2; TRBD1 agrees at 7 bases. CDR1 is MGHRA and CDR2 is YSYEKL in the germline V gene. V shed 1 base and J 4 bases; nucleotides not matched to a gene: 6. CDR3 length: 16 residues. The CDR3 DNA is TGCGCCAGCAGCCAAGTAGGGGGCGGTGGCACCGGGGAGCTGTTTTTT. Translation: CASSQVGGGGTGELFF.

This clone showed up just a few times. The chain couples TRBV6-4 to TRBJ2-2; TRBD1 aligns across 7 bases. J was trimmed by 1 base and V by 6 bases; bases with no gene match: 5. This CDR3 contains 15 residues. CDR1 and CDR2 (germline): MRHNA, SNTAGT. Here the CDR3 DNA reads TGTGCCAGCAGCGCGCAGGGGGAGAACACCGGGGAGCTGTTTTTT. Translated, it gives CASSAQGENTGELFF.

The rearrangement links TRBV5-1 to TRBJ2-1, with 7 bases that match TRBD2. This CDR3 comprises 14 residues. Unmatched junction bases numbered 10, after V lost 5 bases and J lost 8 bases. Germline CDR1 and CDR2: SGHRS and YFSETQ. CDR3 sequence reads: CASRRVVAGDEQFF. CDR3 DNA sequence: TGCGCCAGCAGAAGAGTGGTAGCGGGCGATGAGCAGTTCTTC.

V gene TRBV29-1 combines with J gene TRBJ2-3, with 13 bases fitting TRBD2. V shed 6 bases and J 2 bases; nucleotides not matched to a gene: 8. From germline, CDR1 is SQVTM and CDR2 ANQGSEA. The CDR3 runs 16 residues. CDR3 nucleotide sequence: TGCAGCGTCCCGAGACTAGCGGGGGGCCCCACAGATACGCAGTATTTT. It codes for CSVPRLAGGPTDTQYF.

This clone has just a few counts. The chain joins TRBV5-6 to TRBJ1-3; D gene ambiguous. The V end was cut by 2 bases, the J end by 7 bases, with 16 bases between. Germline-derived CDR1 and CDR2 are SGHDT and YYEEEE. This CDR3 is 15 amino acids long. The CDR3 reads CASSFLDREVNTIYF. The CDR3 bases are TGTGCCAGCAGCTTTTTGGACCGGGAGGTGAACACCATATATTTT.

The genes are TRBV15 and TRBJ2-3, with 7 bases aligning to TRBD2. Looked up from germline, CDR1 is LNHNV and CDR2 is YYDKDF (reference sequence). The V and J ends lost 4 bases and 0 bases, in that order; junction bases with no gene match: 4. This CDR3 is built from 15 residues. The CDR3: CATSNQRDSTDTQYF. The CDR3 nucleotides read TGTGCCACCAGCAACCAGCGGGATAGCACAGATACGCAGTATTTT.

V gene TRBV6-5 combines with J gene TRBJ2-7, with 7 bases matching TRBD2. This CDR3 region has 14 residues. Germline V gene lookup returns CDR1 MNHEY and CDR2 SVGAGI. The V gene end was trimmed by 0 bases and the J gene end by 3 bases; junction bases not matched to a gene: 2. The CDR3 DNA reads as TGTGCCAGCAGTTACTCGCGGGGGAACTACGAGCAGTACTTC. It yields the protein CASSYSRGNYEQYF.

The chain combines TRBV5-6 with TRBJ1-1, with D possibly TRBD1 on 5 matching bases. Germline V lookup: CDR1 SGHDT, CDR2 YYEEEE. V was pared by 0 bases and J by 11 bases, with 11 bases between. This CDR3 has 12 amino acids. CDR3 DNA: TGTGCCAGCAGCTTGGCCGTAGGGGATGCTTTCTTT. Translation: CASSLAVGDAFF. The full variable domain, rest sourced from reference TRBV5-6 and TRBJ1-1, is DAGVTQSPTHLIKTRGQQVTLRCSPKSGHDTVSWYQQALGQGPQFIFQYYEEEERQRGNFPDRFSGHQFPNYSSELNVNALLLGDSALYLCASSLAVGDAFFGQGTRLTVV.

V usage is TRBV5-1 and J usage is TRBJ1-1; 7 bases map to TRBD1. Germline-derived CDR1 and CDR2 are SGHRS and YFSETQ. Germline trimming cut 5 bases from V and 5 bases from J; bases unmatched to any gene: 9. The CDR3 is made up of 14 amino acids. CDR3 DNA sequence: TGCGCCAGCAGTTTCCGGACAGGAGGTACTGAAGCTTTCTTT. Protein product: CASSFRTGGTEAFF.

The rearrangement links TRBV21-1 to TRBJ2-3; the D call of TRBD2 is as the table states it, not checked on the DNA. TRBV21-1 is a pseudogene segment. This CDR3 contains 18 residues. The CDR3, as DNA: TGTGCCAGCAGCAAAGACGGACTAGCGGGAGTACCCGCAGATACGCAGTATTTT. Its translation is CASSKDGLAGVPADTQYF.

The chain carries TRBV5-4 and TRBJ2-5, with 7 bases lining up with TRBD1. CDR1 and CDR2 (germline): SGHNT, YYREEE (reference sequence). The V segment lost 4 bases and the J segment 1 base; nucleotides outside the gene matches: 10. The CDR3 spans 16 residues. DNA for the CDR3: TGTGCCAGCAGCCCTGGGACAGCTATCTTCCAAGAGACCCAGTACTTC. Encoded protein: CASSPGTAIFQETQYF.

The CDR3 nucleotides are TGTGCCAGTAGTAATCCAGGGCTCTCTGGGGCCAACGTCCTGACTTTC. Protein product: CASSNPGLSGANVLTF. V gene TRBV19 combines with J gene TRBJ2-6; TRBD1 might be the D (5 bases). The CDR3 extends over 16 amino acids. Germline V gene sequence: CDR1 LNHDA, CDR2 SQIVND (reference sequence). V gave up 4 bases and J gave up 0 bases, with 10 bases separating them.

The rearrangement links TRBV29-1 to TRBJ1-4; 8 bases fit TRBD1. Germline trimming cut 2 bases from V and 4 bases from J; bases unmatched to any gene: 12. Germline V lookup: CDR1 SQVTM, CDR2 ANQGSEA. CDR3 size: 17 residues. CDR3: CSVEPPGQAPGNEKLFF. CDR3 bases: TGCAGCGTTGAACCACCGGGACAGGCGCCCGGTAATGAAAAACTGTTTTTT. Full variable domain (remainder filled in from reference TRBV29-1 and TRBJ1-4): SAVISQKPSRDICQRGTSLTIQCQVDSQVTMMFWYRQQPGQSLTLIATANQGSEATYESGFVIDKFPISRPNLTFSTLTVSNMSPEDSSIYLCSVEPPGQAPGNEKLFFGSGTQLSVL.

This clone has just one count. V and J are TRBV2 and TRBJ1-1, with 8 bases fitting TRBD1. The CDR3 loop spans 15 amino acids. Germline CDR1 and CDR2: SNHLY and FYNNEI. V shed 6 bases and J 3 bases; nucleotides not matched to a gene: 9. The CDR3 region is CASRPRTGMYTEAFF. CDR3 bases: TGTGCCAGCAGACCCAGGACAGGGATGTACACTGAAGCTTTCTTT.

The chain uses TRBV15 and TRBJ1-2; D uncertain. The CDR3 consists of 15 residues. CDR1 and CDR2 (germline): LNHNV, YYDKDF (reference sequence). Trimming left V 3 bases short and J 2 bases short, with 13 bases between. CDR3 residues: CATSRAYGENYGYTF. CDR3 nucleotides: TGTGCCACCAGCAGGGCCTATGGGGAGAACTATGGCTACACCTTC.

V gene TRBV2 combines with J gene TRBJ1-5; 7 nucleotides match TRBD1. Losses at the gene ends were 2 bases for V and 1 base for J; bases not matched to a gene: 2. Germline CDR1 is SNHLY and CDR2 is FYNNEI. The CDR3 loop spans 15 amino acids. For the CDR3, the DNA is TGTGCCAGCAGTGAACTGGGACAGAGCAATCAGCCCCAGCATTTT. Translating gives CASSELGQSNQPQHF.

The rearrangement links TRBV7-2 to TRBJ1-1; D is perhaps TRBD1 (5 bases). The CDR3 extends over 14 amino acids. V was trimmed by 3 bases and J by 1 base, leaving 9 bases between them. Germline values: CDR1 SGHTA, CDR2 FQGNSA. CDR3 amino acids: CASSFQGGNTEAFF. CDR3 sequence (DNA): TGTGCCAGCAGCTTTCAGGGCGGGAACACTGAAGCTTTCTTT.

V and J are TRBV19 and TRBJ2-1; TRBD2 agrees at 7 bases. The CDR3 has 16 residues. Germline V gene sequence: CDR1 LNHDA, CDR2 SQIVND (reference sequence). V trimming: 0 bases; J trimming: 8 bases; junction bases outside the gene matches: 10. In DNA, the CDR3 is TGTGCCAGTAGTATAGATCGGGCTAGCGGATTACATGAGCAGTTCTTC. Its protein is CASSIDRASGLHEQFF.

There are a few counts of this clone. This chain connects TRBV29-1 to TRBJ2-5; perhaps TRBD2 as D (5 bases). V was trimmed by 4 bases and J by 1 base, leaving 13 bases between them. The CDR3 spans 14 residues. Germline CDR1 reads SQVTM; CDR2 reads ANQGSEA. The CDR3, as DNA: TGCAGCGTTGTAGGTCGAGGGTCCCAAGAGACCCAGTACTTC. Translation: CSVVGRGSQETQYF.

In nucleotides, the CDR3 is TGTGCCAGCAGCTCCCCCGGGACTTACGAGCAGTACTTC. Translation: CASSSPGTYEQYF. This rearrangement joins TRBV9 to TRBJ2-7; maybe TRBD2 (6 bases). There are 13 residues in the CDR3. The germline V and J ends were trimmed by 4 bases and 4 bases, with 12 bases remaining between them. The germline gives CDR1 SGDLS, CDR2 YYNGEE.

This rearrangement joins TRBV10-3 to TRBJ1-5, with 10 bases identical to TRBD1. The germline V gene encodes CDR1 ENHRY and CDR2 SYGVKD. This CDR3 is built from 16 residues. The ends lost 3 bases at V and 6 bases at J; junction bases unmatched: 8. For the CDR3, the DNA is TGTGCCATCAGTGATGGAGACAGGGGGCAGGGTCAGCCCCAGCATTTT. It is translated as CAISDGDRGQGQPQHF.

The genes are TRBV5-1 and TRBJ1-1, with D possibly TRBD1 on 5 matching bases. V was pared by 0 bases and J by 1 base, with 7 bases between. The CDR3 length is 14 residues. Germline V CDR1 and CDR2: SGHRS, YFSETQ. The CDR3 DNA reads as TGCGCCAGCAGCTTGGAGGGGCAGAACACTGAAGCTTTCTTT. Translating gives CASSLEGQNTEAFF.

V usage is TRBV19 and J usage is TRBJ1-2; the D is unclear. Germline CDR1 is LNHDA and CDR2 is SQIVND (reference sequence). The V end lost 6 bases, the J end lost 3 bases, and 17 bases lay between the germline ends. CDR3 length: 15 amino acids. The CDR3 DNA is TGTGCCAGTAGCCAATACAACCCTTCAGACTATGGCTACACCTTC. Translating gives CASSQYNPSDYGYTF.

Only a few counts were recorded for this clone. The genes are TRBV4-3 and TRBJ2-3, with 13 bases identical to TRBD2. V was pared by 1 base and J by 0 bases, with 1 base of the junction left unmatched. The length of the CDR3 is 17 residues. Germline CDR1 is LGHNA and CDR2 is YSLEER. The CDR3 sequence: CASSQGTSGSSTDTQYF. DNA for the CDR3: TGCGCCAGCAGCCAAGGGACTAGCGGGAGCAGCACAGATACGCAGTATTTT.

The chain employs TRBV5-1 and TRBJ1-2; D may be TRBD1 (6 bases). Germline V gene lookup returns CDR1 SGHRS and CDR2 YFSETQ. Trimming cost V 2 bases and J 3 bases, with 11 bases left between them. The CDR3 is 14 amino acids. This CDR3 reads CASSFSGQDYGYTF. The CDR3 DNA reads TGCGCCAGCAGCTTTTCGGGACAAGACTATGGCTACACCTTC.

This rearrangement joins TRBV19 to TRBJ2-1; D is perhaps TRBD2 (6 bases). V was shortened by 6 bases and J by 0 bases, with 15 bases between the two germline ends. CDR1 is LNHDA, CDR2 SQIVND, per germline (reference sequence). This CDR3 comprises 16 residues. CDR3 in DNA: TGTGCCAGTAGGGGTTTGGAGGGGAGCTCCTACAATGAGCAGTTCTTC. Protein product: CASRGLEGSSYNEQFF.

This clone came up once. V usage is TRBV9 and J usage is TRBJ2-1; 8 nucleotides agree with TRBD1. V lost 4 bases, J lost 0 bases, and 6 bases stayed unmatched. The CDR3 sequence is 16 residues long. CDR1 and CDR2 (germline): SGDLS, YYNGEE. The DNA of the CDR3 is TGTGCCAGCAGCTTTAGACAGGGGAGCTCCTACAATGAGCAGTTCTTC. Translated: CASSFRQGSSYNEQFF.